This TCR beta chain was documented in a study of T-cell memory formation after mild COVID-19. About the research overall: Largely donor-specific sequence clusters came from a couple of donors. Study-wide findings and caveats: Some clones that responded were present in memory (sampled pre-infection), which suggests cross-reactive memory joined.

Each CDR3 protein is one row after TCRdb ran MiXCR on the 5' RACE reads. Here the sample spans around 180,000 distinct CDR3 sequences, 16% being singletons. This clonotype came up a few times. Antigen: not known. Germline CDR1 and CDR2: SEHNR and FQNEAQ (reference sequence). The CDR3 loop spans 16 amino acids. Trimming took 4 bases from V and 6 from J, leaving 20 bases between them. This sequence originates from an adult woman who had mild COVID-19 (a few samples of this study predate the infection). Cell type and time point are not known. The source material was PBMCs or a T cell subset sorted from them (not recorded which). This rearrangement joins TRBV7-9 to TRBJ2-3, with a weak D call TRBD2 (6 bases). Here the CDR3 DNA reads TGTGCCAGCAGCTCCACGACGACTAGGACGGTTGATACGCAGTATTTT. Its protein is CASSSTTTRTVDTQYF.